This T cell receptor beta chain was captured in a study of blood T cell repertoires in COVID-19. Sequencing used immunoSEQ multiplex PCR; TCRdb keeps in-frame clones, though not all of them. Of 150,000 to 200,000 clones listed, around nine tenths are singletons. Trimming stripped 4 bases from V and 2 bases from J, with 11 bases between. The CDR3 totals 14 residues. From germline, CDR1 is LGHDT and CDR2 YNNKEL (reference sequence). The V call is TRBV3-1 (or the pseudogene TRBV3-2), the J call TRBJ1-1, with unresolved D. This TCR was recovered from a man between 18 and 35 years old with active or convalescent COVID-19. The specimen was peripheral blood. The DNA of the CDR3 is TGTGCCAGCAGCCGATCAGGAGGCAACACTGAAGCTTTCTTT. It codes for CASSRSGGNTEAFF.